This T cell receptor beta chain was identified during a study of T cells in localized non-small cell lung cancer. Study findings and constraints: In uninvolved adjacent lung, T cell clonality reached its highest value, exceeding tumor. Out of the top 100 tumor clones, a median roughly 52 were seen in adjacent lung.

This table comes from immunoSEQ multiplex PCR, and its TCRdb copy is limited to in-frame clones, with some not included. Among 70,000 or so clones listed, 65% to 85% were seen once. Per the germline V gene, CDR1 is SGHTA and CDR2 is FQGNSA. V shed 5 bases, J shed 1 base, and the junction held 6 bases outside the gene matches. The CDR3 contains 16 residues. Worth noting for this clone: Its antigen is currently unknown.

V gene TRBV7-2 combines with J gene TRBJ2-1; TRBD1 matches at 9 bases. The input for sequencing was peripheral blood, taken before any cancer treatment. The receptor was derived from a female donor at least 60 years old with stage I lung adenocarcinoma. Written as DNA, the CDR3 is TGTGCCAGCAGCGATAGGACAGGGGCATCCTACAATGAGCAGTTCTTC. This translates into CASSDRTGASYNEQFF.